A single TCR beta chain is shown here with its context. This entry is derived from a study of cytomegalovirus exposure and HLA in healthy donors. Primers: 60 Vbeta forward and 13 Jbeta reverse. This table comes from immunoSEQ multiplex PCR, and its TCRdb copy is limited to in-frame clones, with some not included. The sample shows approximately 100,000 clones, roughly 70% of them seen only once. The germline CDR1 and CDR2 sequences are SGHAT and FQNNGV. This CDR3 region has 13 residues. With 5 bases removed from V and 5 bases from J, the gap between germline ends came to 10 bases. J is TRBJ1-5 and V is TRBV11-2; perhaps TRBD1 as D (6 bases). The TCR originated in a man aged 35-49 years in good health and CMV-seronegative. Material for sequencing was PBMCs. The CDR3 nucleotides are TGTGCCAGCAGCCTTAGACAGGATCAGCCCCAGCATTTT. Amino acid sequence: CASSLRQDQPQHF. Complete variable domain (other parts from reference TRBV11-2 and TRBJ1-5): EAGVAQSPRYKIIEKRQSVAFWCNPISGHATLYWYQQILGQGPKLLIQFQNNGVVDDSQLPKDRFSAERLKGVDSTLKIQPAKLEDSAVYLCASSLRQDQPQHFGDGTRLSIL.